This T cell receptor beta chain was found in a study of Graves' ophthalmopathy and Graves' hyperthyroidism. Study observations and caveats: Ophthalmopathy and stable hyperthyroidism were discriminated by a 13-signature model, with over 85% sensitivity and nearly 84% specificity. In blood appeared most of the expanded thyroid clonotypes whose frequency exceeded 0.001. The model predicted ophthalmopathy progression with around 69% sensitivity and less than 80% specificity.

This CDR3 is built from 14 residues. From germline, CDR1 is ENHRY and CDR2 SYGVKD. Amplification of TCR beta CDR3 regions used RNA transcripts. Amplification began with first-round RT-PCR using HTBI primers, then second-round multiplex PCR was performed. One entry per CDR3 protein, called by TCRdb with MiXCR from the multiplex PCR reads. The sample has about 700,000 distinct CDR3 sequences, over 40% seen once. As for this clonotype: Its antigen is as yet unknown. The junction departs from the called germline gene at one end, perhaps through a read error.

In this cohort, patients with other autoimmune diseases, uncontrolled infections, pregnancy or lactation were excluded. The chain has TRBV10-3 and TRBJ2-7, with TRBD2 as a possible D gene (6 bases). This receptor was identified in an adult man with Graves' ophthalmopathy. The sequenced material came from peripheral blood. The CDR3 DNA follows: TGTGCCAGCTCACCTGAGGGACTTACCTACGAACAGTACTTC. It yields the protein CASSPEGLTYEQYF.